A selection of T cell receptor beta chains follows, all from one sample in a study of blood T cell repertoires in COVID-19. Method: immunoSEQ multiplex PCR; TCRdb's copy keeps in-frame clones and lacks some. Here the sample spans over 150,000 clones, around 87% being singletons. The sample taken for sequencing was peripheral blood. The receptors shown here come from an elderly woman with COVID-19, enrolled during active disease. Each CDR3 is given with its conserved first and last residue. D genes are given only for firm matches. Size tells how often a clone was seen (once, few, many) or the class of an expanded clone, and some rows leave it out.

CDR3 DNA | CDR3 protein | D gene | J gene | CDR3 length | clone size | V gene
TGTGCCAGCAGCCCAACAGGGGCCGTTTCCCAAGAGACCCAGTACTTC | CASSPTGAVSQETQYF | TRBD1 | TRBJ2-5 | 16 | . | TRBV7-2
TGTGCCAGCAGCTTGCCGGGACAGCGCCAAGAGACCCAGTACTTC | CASSLPGQRQETQYF | TRBD1 | TRBJ2-5 | 15 | . | TRBV5-4
TGTGCCAGCAGGCTGCCTACAAACGGAGCTAATGAAAAACTGTTTTTT | CASRLPTNGANEKLFF | . | TRBJ1-4 | 16 | . | TRBV2
TGTGCCAGCAGCTTAGGTCGCGGGCTGGCGAACACCGGGGAGCTGTTTTTT | CASSLGRGLANTGELFF | . | TRBJ2-2 | 17 | . | TRBV7-2
TGTGCCAGCAGCCCCCCCTTGGATACGCAGTATTTT | CASSPPLDTQYF | . | TRBJ2-3 | 12 | . | TRBV7-6
TGTGCCAGCAGCCCAACCTCCGGGACACTAAGCTCCTACGAGCAGTACTTC | CASSPTSGTLSSYEQYF | . | TRBJ2-7 | 17 | . | TRBV11-2
TGTGCCAGCAGAAGCTCACGCACCGGGGAGCTGTTTTTT | CASRSSRTGELFF | . | TRBJ2-2 | 13 | . | TRBV14
TGTGCCAGCAGCATCCGGGGAGGTTCCATTGGAGGGGGCTACACCTTC | CASSIRGGSIGGGYTF | . | TRBJ1-2 | 16 | . | TRBV28
TGCGCCAGCAGCCAATGGTCCGGAACTAGCGCGTACAATGAGCAGTTCTTC | CASSQWSGTSAYNEQFF | TRBD2 | TRBJ2-1 | 17 | . | TRBV4-1
TGTGCCACCAGTGATACCAGAACAACAGGGGGCTACACCTTC | CATSDTRTTGGYTF | . | TRBJ1-2 | 14 | once | TRBV24-1
TGTGCCAGCAAAAACCCGACAGGATTTAACTATGGCTACACCTTC | CASKNPTGFNYGYTF | . | TRBJ1-2 | 15 | . | TRBV6-5
TGTGCCACGGGACAGGTTGATAATTCACCCCTCCACTTT | CATGQVDNSPLHF | TRBD1 | TRBJ1-6 | 13 | . | TRBV10-3
TGTGCCAGTAACCTAGAACCTGGAAACACCATATATTTT | CASNLEPGNTIYF | . | TRBJ1-3 | 13 | . | TRBV19
TGTGCCAGCAGCGTTAACAGCGGGAGATACACCGGGGAGCTGTTTTTT | CASSVNSGRYTGELFF | TRBD2 | TRBJ2-2 | 16 | . | TRBV9
TGCGCCAGCAGCTTGGCGGGTAGGCTTAATGAGCAGTTCTTC | CASSLAGRLNEQFF | . | TRBJ2-1 | 14 | . | TRBV5-1
TGTGCCAGCAGCACCAGTCTGAATGAGCAGTTCTTC | CASSTSLNEQFF | . | TRBJ2-1 | 12 | . | TRBV3-1/TRBV3-2
TGTGCCAGCAGCGCCCAAGCAGGGCGGGGGTCATCACCCCTCCACTTT | CASSAQAGRGSSPLHF | . | TRBJ1-6 | 16 | . | TRBV7-2
TGTGCCACCAGCAGGGGGACTCAATCAACTAATGAAAAACTGTTTTTT | CATSRGTQSTNEKLFF | . | TRBJ1-4 | 16 | once | TRBV15
TGTGCCAGAAGCCCCGGACGGCGGGAAGCGAGAGAGCAGTTCTTC | CARSPGRREAREQFF | . | TRBJ2-1 | 15 | . | TRBV5-3
TGTGCCAGCAGTTACGGCGGTCGGTCCTACGAGCAGTACTTC | CASSYGGRSYEQYF | . | TRBJ2-7 | 14 | once | TRBV6-6
TGTGCCAGTAGTGAAGGACAAGCCCAAGAGACCCAGTACTTC | CASSEGQAQETQYF | . | TRBJ2-5 | 14 | . | TRBV19
TGTGCCAGCAGCTTAGTCTCAAGCGGGAGAGGTCTAAAGACCCAGTACTTC | CASSLVSSGRGLKTQYF | TRBD2 | TRBJ2-5 | 17 | . | TRBV11-2
TGTGCCAGCGGTTCCGCGGGCGAGCAGTTCTTC | CASGSAGEQFF | . | TRBJ2-1 | 11 | . | TRBV28
TGTGCCAGCAGCATGGGACTAGCGGGAGGGGAGACCCAGTACTTC | CASSMGLAGGETQYF | TRBD2 | TRBJ2-5 | 15 | . | TRBV11-1
TGTGCCAGCAGTAGAATCACAGGAGCTGGTGGAAACACCATATATTTT | CASSRITGAGGNTIYF | . | TRBJ1-3 | 16 | . | TRBV28
TGTGCCAGTACACCGGGAGAATCCTATGGCTACACCTTC | CASTPGESYGYTF | . | TRBJ1-2 | 13 | . | TRBV19
TGTGCCAGCAGCAATACAGGTCCGAACACTGAAGCTTTCTTT | CASSNTGPNTEAFF | . | TRBJ1-1 | 14 | . | TRBV7-2
TGTGCCAGCACCATTGAGGGTGAGCAGTTCTTC | CASTIEGEQFF | . | TRBJ2-1 | 11 | . | TRBV28
TGTGCCAGCAGCTTAGGGGGCGCGACTAATGAAAAACTGTTTTTT | CASSLGGATNEKLFF | . | TRBJ1-4 | 15 | once | TRBV11-1
TGTGCCATCAGTGCCCTTACAGGGAGCTATGGCTACACCTTC | CAISALTGSYGYTF | . | TRBJ1-2 | 14 | . | TRBV10-3
TGTGCCAGCCAAACAGGGATCGGGTATGGCTACACCTTC | CASQTGIGYGYTF | . | TRBJ1-2 | 13 | . | TRBV25-1
TGTGCCAGCAGTGAAGCGGGATGGGGACTAGCGCTGTACCAAGAGACCCAGTACTTC | CASSEAGWGLALYQETQYF | TRBD2 | TRBJ2-5 | 19 | . | TRBV6-1
TGCGCCAGCAGCTTATTCGGGACAGGGGATGAGGGTGAGCAGTTCTTC | CASSLFGTGDEGEQFF | TRBD1 | TRBJ2-1 | 16 | . | TRBV5-1
TGCAGCGTGAACAGGGTGGGGGCTGAAGCTTTCTTT | CSVNRVGAEAFF | . | TRBJ1-1 | 12 | . | TRBV29-1
TGTGCCAGCAGCCTTCTAGGGGGCGCCTACAATGAGCAGTTCTTC | CASSLLGGAYNEQFF | TRBD1 | TRBJ2-1 | 15 | . | TRBV5-5
TGTGCCAGCAGCACGACACAGGGAAATGAAAAACTGTTTTTT | CASSTTQGNEKLFF | . | TRBJ1-4 | 14 | once | TRBV7-8
TGTGCCAGCAGTCCGCGACTAGCTCTGGACAATGAGCAGTTCTTC | CASSPRLALDNEQFF | TRBD2 | TRBJ2-1 | 15 | . | TRBV27
TGCGCCAGCAGCTTGCAGGGTTACACCGGGGAGCTGTTTTTT | CASSLQGYTGELFF | . | TRBJ2-2 | 14 | . | TRBV5-1
TGTGCCAGCAGCTCGATCACTAGCGGGAGGGCCGGGGTAAATGAGCAGTTCTTC | CASSSITSGRAGVNEQFF | TRBD2 | TRBJ2-1 | 18 | . | TRBV5-6
TGTGCCAGCAGTAAGGGGGCCTACGAGCAGTACTTC | CASSKGAYEQYF | . | TRBJ2-7 | 12 | . | TRBV12-3/TRBV12-4
TGCGCCAGCAGCTTGGACGGGGGAGGGGTAAGGGTCTTC | CASSLDGGGVRVF | TRBD2 | TRBJ2-7 | 13 | few | TRBV5-1
TGTGCCAGCAGCCAGGGACTAGCGGGTGACACCTACGAGCAGTACTTC | CASSQGLAGDTYEQYF | TRBD2 | TRBJ2-7 | 16 | . | TRBV5-4
TGTGCCAGCAGCGGGAGGACCGGGGAGCTGTTTTTT | CASSGRTGELFF | TRBD2 | TRBJ2-2 | 12 | . | TRBV12-3/TRBV12-4